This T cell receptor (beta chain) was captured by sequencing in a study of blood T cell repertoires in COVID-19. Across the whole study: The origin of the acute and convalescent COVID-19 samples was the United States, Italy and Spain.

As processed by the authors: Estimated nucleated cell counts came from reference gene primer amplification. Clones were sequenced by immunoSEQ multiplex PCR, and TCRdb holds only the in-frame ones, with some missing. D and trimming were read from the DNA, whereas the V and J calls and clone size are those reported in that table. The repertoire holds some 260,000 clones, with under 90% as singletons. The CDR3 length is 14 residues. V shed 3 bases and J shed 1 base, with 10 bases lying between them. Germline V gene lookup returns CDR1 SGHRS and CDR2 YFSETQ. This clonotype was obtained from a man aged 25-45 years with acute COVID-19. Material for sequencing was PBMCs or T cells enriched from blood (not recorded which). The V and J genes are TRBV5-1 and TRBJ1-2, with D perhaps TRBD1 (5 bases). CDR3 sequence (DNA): TGCGCCAGCAGCTCGGGAGGGGTTAACTATGGCTACACCTTC. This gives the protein CASSSGGVNYGYTF.